The next 13 T cell receptor beta chains were all read from a single sample in a study of shared T cell receptors in the human thymus. Here immunoSEQ multiplex PCR was the method, and the copy in TCRdb shows in-frame clones only, minus some. The sample holds roughly 550,000 clones, 75% to 85% seen once. This same sample was also taken into another study, of human thymus T cells.

The source material was thymocytes. The receptors come from a boy in the first two years of life with a congenital heart defect.

This clone was seen just once. This CDR3 reads CASSLVSSGVSYEQYF. In DNA, the CDR3 is TGTGCCAGCAGTTTGGTTTCTAGCGGGGTGTCCTACGAGCAGTACTTC. The chain uses TRBV28 and TRBJ2-7; 9 bases map to TRBD2. Per germline, CDR1 MDHEN and CDR2 SYDVKM. CDR3 length: 16 amino acids. Trimming removed 3 bases from V and 1 base from J; junction bases left unmatched: 7.

The rearrangement uses TRBV27 and TRBJ2-7; TRBD2 is a possible D gene (6 bases). CDR1 is MNHEY, CDR2 SMNVEV, per germline (reference sequence). V was trimmed by 5 bases and J by 0 bases, leaving 14 bases between them. The CDR3 consists of 15 residues. The DNA of the CDR3 is TGTGCCAGCAGTGGGAGTGTGGGGGGCTCCTACGAGCAGTACTTC. It codes for CASSGSVGGSYEQYF.

The chain employs TRBV5-4 and TRBJ2-4; the D gene is possibly TRBD1 (6 bases). CDR3 length: 13 amino acids. The germline V gene encodes CDR1 SGHNT and CDR2 YYREEE (reference sequence). Trimming cost V 3 bases and J 11 bases, with 15 bases left between them. Written as DNA, the CDR3 is TGTGCCAGCAGCTCACCCCAAGAGGGGGTTCAGTACTTC. It encodes CASSSPQEGVQYF. Supplemented by reference TRBV5-4 and TRBJ2-4, the full variable domain reads ETGVTQSPTHLIKTRGQQVTLRCSSQSGHNTVSWYQQALGQGPQFIFQYYREEENGRGNFPPRFSGLQFPNYSSELNVNALELDDSALYLCASSSPQEGVQYFGAGTRLSVL.

The chain carries TRBV4-3 and TRBJ1-5; 11 bases are shared with TRBD1. CDR1 is LGHNA and CDR2 is YSLEER in the germline V gene. This CDR3 is built from 17 residues. V shed 3 bases, J shed 2 bases, and the junction held 6 bases outside the gene matches. The CDR3 DNA is TGCGCCAGCAGCCACGGACAGGGGGCCGTTGGCAATCAGCCCCAGCATTTT. Protein: CASSHGQGAVGNQPQHF.

This clone was counted once. The chain joins TRBV28 to TRBJ2-7; a weak D match, TRBD1 (6 bases). Looked up from germline, CDR1 is MDHEN and CDR2 is SYDVKM. V dropped 0 bases and J dropped 2 bases, with 8 bases sitting between them. This CDR3 is 14 amino acids long. The CDR3 spells CASSLCDRPYEQYF. DNA for the CDR3: TGTGCCAGCAGTTTATGTGACAGGCCCTACGAGCAGTACTTC.

The chain's CDR3 is CASSQDCTSGTYEQYF. The CDR3 DNA reads TGCGCCAGCAGCCAAGATTGTACTAGCGGGACCTACGAGCAGTACTTC. This chain links TRBV4-3 with TRBJ2-7; 10 bases are shared with TRBD2. There are 16 residues in the CDR3. Per germline, CDR1 LGHNA and CDR2 YSLEER. V shed 0 bases and J 2 bases; nucleotides not matched to a gene: 4.

The chain joins TRBV5-1 to TRBJ2-7, with TRBD1 as a possible D gene (5 bases). The CDR3 runs to 13 residues. The germline V gene encodes CDR1 SGHRS and CDR2 YFSETQ. With 2 bases removed from V and 5 bases from J, the gap between germline ends came to 11 bases. The CDR3 loop is CASSFWAGNEQYF. CDR3 DNA: TGCGCCAGCAGCTTCTGGGCAGGGAACGAGCAGTACTTC.

The chain carries TRBV7-9 and TRBJ2-1, with 9 bases lining up with TRBD2. Germline values: CDR1 SEHNR, CDR2 FQNEAQ (reference sequence). The ends lost 5 bases at V and 6 bases at J; junction bases unmatched: 17. The CDR3 is made up of 18 amino acids. The CDR3 spells CASSPSREDLAGSNEQFF. The CDR3 coding sequence is TGTGCCAGCAGCCCATCACGAGAGGATCTAGCGGGGTCCAATGAGCAGTTCTTC.

V usage is TRBV12-5 and J usage is TRBJ2-7; tentatively, D is TRBD1 (6 bases). There are 16 residues in the CDR3. Germline V lookup: CDR1 LGHNT, CDR2 FRNRAP. V dropped 3 bases and J dropped 2 bases, with 17 bases sitting between them. The CDR3 here is CASGFETGHSTYEQYF. The CDR3 DNA sequence: TGTGCTAGTGGTTTTGAAACAGGGCATTCAACCTACGAGCAGTACTTC. The full variable domain, with the rest looked up from reference TRBV12-5 and TRBJ2-7, is DARVTQTPRHKVTEMGQEVTMRCQPILGHNTVFWYRQTMMQGLELLAYFRNRAPLDDSGMPKDRFSAEMPDATLATLKIQPSEPRDSAVYFCASGFETGHSTYEQYFGPGTRLTVT.

The chain recombines TRBV14 with TRBJ2-7, with 16 bases that match TRBD2. The CDR3 spans 18 residues. Looked up from germline, CDR1 is SGHDN and CDR2 is FVKESK. Trimming at V came to 0 bases and at J to 0 bases, leaving 2 bases not matched to a gene. The CDR3 DNA sequence: TGTGCCAGCAGCCAAGAGGGACTAGCGGGAGGGCCCTCCTACGAGCAGTACTTC. Translating gives CASSQEGLAGGPSYEQYF.

The V and J genes are TRBV10-2 and TRBJ2-3; 10 bases align to TRBD2. There are 15 residues in the CDR3. Germline CDR1 is WSHSY and CDR2 is SAAADI. The V gene end was trimmed by 5 bases and the J gene end by 5 bases; junction bases not matched to a gene: 7. CDR3 DNA sequence: TGCGCCAGCAGTCGGTTAGCGGGAGGTGGAGATACGCAGTATTTT. Amino acid sequence: CASSRLAGGGDTQYF.

V is TRBV7-2 and J is TRBJ2-7; 7 bases are shared with TRBD2. The CDR3 extends over 14 amino acids. Germline CDR1 and CDR2: SGHTA and FQGNSA. V shed 4 bases, J shed 2 bases, and the junction held 5 bases outside the gene matches. This CDR3 reads CASSWGGETYEQYF. The CDR3 nucleotides read TGTGCCAGCAGCTGGGGGGGGGAGACCTACGAGCAGTACTTC.

The chain links TRBV7-2 to TRBJ2-3; 9 bases are shared with TRBD2. Germline CDR1 SGHTA, CDR2 FQGNSA. The CDR3 loop spans 16 amino acids. V was clipped by 5 bases and J by 5 bases; unmatched bases: 11. In nucleotides, the CDR3 is TGTGCCAGCAGCGTAACGCCGGGACTAGCTGGAGATACGCAGTATTTT. Residues: CASSVTPGLAGDTQYF.